This T cell receptor (beta chain) is drawn from a study of blood T cell repertoires in COVID-19. Libraries were prepared by immunoSEQ multiplex PCR; TCRdb keeps only in-frame clonotypes and omits some of them. Among approximately 200,000 clones listed, more than 80% were seen once. What was sequenced was peripheral blood. The TCR originated in an elderly woman with COVID-19, enrolled during active disease.

The CDR3 DNA reads as TGTGCCAGCAGCTTAGGGGGGGGCCCAGATCAGCCCCAGCATTTT. Translation: CASSLGGGPDQPQHF. This sequence joins TRBV7-6 and TRBJ1-5, with D possibly being TRBD1 (6 bases). Trimming took off 1 base at V and 5 bases at J, with 12 bases between the two ends. CDR1 is SGHVS, CDR2 FNYEAQ, per germline. The CDR3 has 15 residues.